This T cell receptor (beta chain) was observed in a study of CD8+ T cells in alopecia areata. This clone was counted a single time. Treatment described: oral pan-JAK inhibitor, 5-10 mg twice daily. CDR1 SQVTM and CDR2 ANQGSEA come from the germline V gene. V shed 7 bases and J 2 bases; nucleotides not matched to a gene: 7. This CDR3 is built from 13 residues. After isolation, RNA underwent reverse transcription to generate cDNA as the sequencing template. Repertoires were generated with immunoSEQ multiplex PCR, while TCRdb's copy carries only in-frame clones and drops some. The sample holds about 160,000 clones; approximately 57% are singletons and the top ten take 13% to 15%.

The sequenced sample was CD4+ T cells sorted from blood, obtained at week 24, from a patient treated with tofacitinib. This receptor was taken from a human donor with alopecia areata. The V call is TRBV29-1, the J call TRBJ2-5; TRBD2 matches 7 bases. Written as DNA, the CDR3 is TGCAGCGCGAAGGTGGGGGGGCAAGAGACCCAGTACTTC. Translating it yields CSAKVGGQETQYF.